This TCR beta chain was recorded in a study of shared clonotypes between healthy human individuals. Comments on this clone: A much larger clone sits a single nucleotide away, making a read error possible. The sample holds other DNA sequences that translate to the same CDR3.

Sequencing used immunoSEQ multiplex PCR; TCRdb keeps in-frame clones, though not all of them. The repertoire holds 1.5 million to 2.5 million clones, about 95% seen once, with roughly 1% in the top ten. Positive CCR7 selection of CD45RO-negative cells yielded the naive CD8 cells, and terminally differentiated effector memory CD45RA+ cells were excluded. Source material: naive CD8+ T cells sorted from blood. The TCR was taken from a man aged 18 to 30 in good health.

The CDR3 region is CASSLGGYEQYF. CDR3 nucleotides: TGTGCCAGCAGCTTAGGAGGCTACGAGCAGTACTTC. This chain connects TRBV5-6 to TRBJ2-7, with D perhaps TRBD2 (5 bases). The CDR3 runs 12 residues. Germline CDR1 reads SGHDT; CDR2 reads YYEEEE. Between the trimmed V and J ends, which lost 2 bases and 3 bases, there was a span of 6 bases.